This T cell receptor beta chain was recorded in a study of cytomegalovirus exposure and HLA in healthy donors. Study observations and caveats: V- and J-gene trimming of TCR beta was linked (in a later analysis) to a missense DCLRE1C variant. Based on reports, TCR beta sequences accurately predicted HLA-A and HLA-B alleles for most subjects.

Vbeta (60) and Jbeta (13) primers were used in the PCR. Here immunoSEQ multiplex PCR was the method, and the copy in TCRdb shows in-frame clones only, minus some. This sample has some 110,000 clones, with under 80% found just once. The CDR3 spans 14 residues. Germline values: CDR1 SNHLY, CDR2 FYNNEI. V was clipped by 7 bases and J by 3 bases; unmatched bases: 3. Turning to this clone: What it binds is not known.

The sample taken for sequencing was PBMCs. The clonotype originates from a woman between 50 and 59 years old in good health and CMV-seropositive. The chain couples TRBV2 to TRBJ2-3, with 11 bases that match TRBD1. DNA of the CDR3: TGTGCCAGCATTAGGGACAGGGGGACAGATACGCAGTATTTT. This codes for CASIRDRGTDTQYF.